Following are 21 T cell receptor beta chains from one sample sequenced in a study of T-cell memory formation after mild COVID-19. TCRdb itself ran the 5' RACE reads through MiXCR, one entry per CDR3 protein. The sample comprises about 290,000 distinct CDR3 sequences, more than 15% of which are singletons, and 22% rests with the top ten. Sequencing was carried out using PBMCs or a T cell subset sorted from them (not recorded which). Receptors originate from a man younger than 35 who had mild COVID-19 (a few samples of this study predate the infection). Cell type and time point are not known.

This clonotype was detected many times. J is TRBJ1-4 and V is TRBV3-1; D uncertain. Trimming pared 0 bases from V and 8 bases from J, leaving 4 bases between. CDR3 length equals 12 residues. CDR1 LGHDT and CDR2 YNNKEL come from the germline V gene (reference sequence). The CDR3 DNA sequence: TGTGCCAGCAGCCAAGAAGGGGAAAAACTGTTTTTT. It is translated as CASSQEGEKLFF.

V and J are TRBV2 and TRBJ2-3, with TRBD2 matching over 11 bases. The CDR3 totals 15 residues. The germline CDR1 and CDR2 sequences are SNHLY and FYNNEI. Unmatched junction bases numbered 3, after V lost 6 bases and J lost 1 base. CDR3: CASRSTSGGTDTQYF. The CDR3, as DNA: TGTGCCAGCAGGTCGACTAGCGGGGGCACAGATACGCAGTATTTT.

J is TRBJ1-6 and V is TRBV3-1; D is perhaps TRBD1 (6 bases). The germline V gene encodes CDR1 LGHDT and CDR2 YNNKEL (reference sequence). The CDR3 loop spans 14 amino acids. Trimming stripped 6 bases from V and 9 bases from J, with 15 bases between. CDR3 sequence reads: CASSHPGVSSPLHF. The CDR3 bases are TGTGCCAGCAGTCACCCAGGGGTTTCTTCACCCCTCCACTTT.

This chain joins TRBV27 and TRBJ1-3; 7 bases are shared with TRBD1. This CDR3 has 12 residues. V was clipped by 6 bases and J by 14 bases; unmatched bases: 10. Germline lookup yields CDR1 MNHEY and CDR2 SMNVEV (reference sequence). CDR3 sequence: CASSRWGQQVYF. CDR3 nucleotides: TGTGCCAGCAGCCGATGGGGACAGCAAGTATATTTT.

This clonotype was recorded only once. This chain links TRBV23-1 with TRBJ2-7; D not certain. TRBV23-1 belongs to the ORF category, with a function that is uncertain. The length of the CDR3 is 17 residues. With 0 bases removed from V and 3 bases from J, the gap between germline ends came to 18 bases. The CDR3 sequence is CASSQSYQAGHLYEQYF. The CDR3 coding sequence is TGCGCCAGCAGTCAATCGTATCAGGCAGGTCACCTCTACGAGCAGTACTTC.

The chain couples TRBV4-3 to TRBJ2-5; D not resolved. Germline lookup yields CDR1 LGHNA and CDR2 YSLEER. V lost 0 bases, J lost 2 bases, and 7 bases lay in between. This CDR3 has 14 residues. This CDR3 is CASSQDSSQETQYF. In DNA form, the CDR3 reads TGCGCCAGCAGCCAAGATTCCAGTCAAGAGACCCAGTACTTC.

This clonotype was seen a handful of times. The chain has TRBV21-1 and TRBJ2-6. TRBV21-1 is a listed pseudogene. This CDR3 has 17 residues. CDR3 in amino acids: CATSKGCQLSGANVLTF. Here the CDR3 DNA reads TGTGCCACCTCTAAGGGATGTCAACTCTCTGGGGCCAACGTCCTGACTTTC.

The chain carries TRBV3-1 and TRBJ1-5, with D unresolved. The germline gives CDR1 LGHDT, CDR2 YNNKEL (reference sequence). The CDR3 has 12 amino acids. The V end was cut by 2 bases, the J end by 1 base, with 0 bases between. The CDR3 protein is CASSQSNQPQHF. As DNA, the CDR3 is TGTGCCAGCAGCCAAAGCAATCAGCCCCAGCATTTT.

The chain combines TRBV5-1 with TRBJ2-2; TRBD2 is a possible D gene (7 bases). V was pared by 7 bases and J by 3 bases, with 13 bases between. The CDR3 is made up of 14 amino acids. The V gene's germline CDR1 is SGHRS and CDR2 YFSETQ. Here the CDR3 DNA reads TGCGCCAGCTGGCGAGGGGGGGACACCGGGGAGCTGTTTTTT. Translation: CASWRGGDTGELFF. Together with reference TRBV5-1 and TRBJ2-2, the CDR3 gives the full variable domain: KAGVTQTPRYLIKTRGQQVTLSCSPISGHRSVSWYQQTPGQGLQFLFEYFSETQRNKGNFPGRFSGRQFSNSRSEMNVSTLELGDSALYLCASWRGGDTGELFFGEGSRLTVL.

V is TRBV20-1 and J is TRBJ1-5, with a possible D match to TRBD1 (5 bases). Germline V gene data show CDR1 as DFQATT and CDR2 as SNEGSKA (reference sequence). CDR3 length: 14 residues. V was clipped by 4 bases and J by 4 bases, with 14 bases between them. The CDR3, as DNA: TGCAGTGCTAACAAGCTGACAGAGAATCAGCCCCAGCATTTT. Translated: CSANKLTENQPQHF.

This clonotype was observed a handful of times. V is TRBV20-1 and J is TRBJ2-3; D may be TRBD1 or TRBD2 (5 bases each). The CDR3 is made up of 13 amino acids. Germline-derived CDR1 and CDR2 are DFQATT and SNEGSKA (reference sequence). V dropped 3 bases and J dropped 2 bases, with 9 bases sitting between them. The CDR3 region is CSASIGATDTQYF. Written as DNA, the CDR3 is TGCAGTGCTAGCATCGGGGCCACAGATACGCAGTATTTT.

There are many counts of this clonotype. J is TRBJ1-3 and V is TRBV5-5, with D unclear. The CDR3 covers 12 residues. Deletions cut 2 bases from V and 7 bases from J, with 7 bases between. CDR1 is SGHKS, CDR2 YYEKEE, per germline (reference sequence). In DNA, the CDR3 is TGTGCCAGCAGCTTAGTTCGGAACACCATATATTTT. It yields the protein CASSLVRNTIYF. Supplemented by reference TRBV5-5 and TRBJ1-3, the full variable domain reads DAGVTQSPTHLIKTRGQQVTLRCSPISGHKSVSWYQQVLGQGPQFIFQYYEKEERGRGNFPDRFSARQFPNYSSELNVNALLLGDSALYLCASSLVRNTIYFGEGSWLTVV.

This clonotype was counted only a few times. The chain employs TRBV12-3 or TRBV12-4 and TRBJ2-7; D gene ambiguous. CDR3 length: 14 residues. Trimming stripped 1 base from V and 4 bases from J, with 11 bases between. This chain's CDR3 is CASSLGNGEYEQYF. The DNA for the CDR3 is TGTGCCAGCAGTTTAGGTAATGGGGAATACGAGCAGTACTTC.

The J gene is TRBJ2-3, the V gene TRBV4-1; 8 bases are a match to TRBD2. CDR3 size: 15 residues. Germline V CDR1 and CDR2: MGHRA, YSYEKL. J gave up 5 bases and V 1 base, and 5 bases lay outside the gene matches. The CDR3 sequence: CASSQGGGHGDTQYF. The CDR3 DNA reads TGCGCCAGCAGCCAAGGCGGGGGGCATGGAGATACGCAGTATTTT.

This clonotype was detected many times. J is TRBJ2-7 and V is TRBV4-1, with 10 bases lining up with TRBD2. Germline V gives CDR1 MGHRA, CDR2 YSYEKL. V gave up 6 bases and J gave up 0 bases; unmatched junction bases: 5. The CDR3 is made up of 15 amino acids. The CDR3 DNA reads TGCGCCAGCAGTCCACTAGCGGGGAGCTCCTACGAGCAGTACTTC. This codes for CASSPLAGSSYEQYF.

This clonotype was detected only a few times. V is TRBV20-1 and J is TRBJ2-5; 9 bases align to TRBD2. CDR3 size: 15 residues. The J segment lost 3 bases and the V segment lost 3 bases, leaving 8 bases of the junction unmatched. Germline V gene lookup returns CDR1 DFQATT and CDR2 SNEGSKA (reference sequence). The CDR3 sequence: CSASVLAGIKETQYF. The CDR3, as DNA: TGCAGTGCTAGCGTTCTAGCGGGGATAAAAGAGACCCAGTACTTC.

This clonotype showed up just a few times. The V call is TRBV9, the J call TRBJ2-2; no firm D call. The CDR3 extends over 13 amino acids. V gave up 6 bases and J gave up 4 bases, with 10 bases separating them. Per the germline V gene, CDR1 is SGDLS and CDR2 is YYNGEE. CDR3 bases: TGTGCCAGCACGCCCGCGGTCACCGGGGAGCTGTTTTTT. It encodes CASTPAVTGELFF.

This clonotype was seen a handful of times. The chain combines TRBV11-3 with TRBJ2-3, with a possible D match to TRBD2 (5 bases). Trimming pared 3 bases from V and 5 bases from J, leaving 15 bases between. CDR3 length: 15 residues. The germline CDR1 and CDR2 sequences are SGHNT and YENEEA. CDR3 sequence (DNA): TGTGCCAGCAGCTTGCAATGGACTGGAAAAGATACGCAGTATTTT. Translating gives CASSLQWTGKDTQYF.

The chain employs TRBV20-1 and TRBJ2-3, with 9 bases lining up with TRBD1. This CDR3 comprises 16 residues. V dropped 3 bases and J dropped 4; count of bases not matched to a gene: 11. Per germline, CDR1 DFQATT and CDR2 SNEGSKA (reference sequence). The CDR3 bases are TGCAGTGCTAGTAGCCTTTGGACAGGGGACCCAGATACGCAGTATTTT. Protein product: CSASSLWTGDPDTQYF.

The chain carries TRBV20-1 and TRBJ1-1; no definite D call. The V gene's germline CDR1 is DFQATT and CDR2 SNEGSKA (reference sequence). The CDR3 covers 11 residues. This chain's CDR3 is CGLGSWYEAFF. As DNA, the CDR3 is TGCGGGTTGGGTTCTTGGTATGAAGCTTTCTTT.

The CDR3 spells CASSQDSIAVVENTEAFF. The CDR3 DNA is TGCGCCAGCAGCCAAGATTCGATTGCAGTCGTGGAGAACACTGAAGCTTTCTTT. The chain couples TRBV4-1 to TRBJ1-1; unclear D gene. The CDR3 contains 18 residues. Germline loops: CDR1 MGHRA, CDR2 YSYEKL. The ends were cut back, 0 bases at V and 1 base at J, with 18 bases in the middle.